Below, 20 T cell receptor beta chains from the same sample are listed, as sequenced in a study of blood T cell repertoires in COVID-19. Sequenced by immunoSEQ multiplex PCR; TCRdb stores in-frame clones only, minus some. The data hold roughly 300,000 clones, with around 85% observed a single time. Specimen: peripheral blood. These receptors were taken from a human donor with COVID-19, enrolled during active disease. The donor label of this sample is uncertain.

This rearrangement joins TRBV6-1 to TRBJ2-1; 8 bases are a match to TRBD2. Germline values: CDR1 MNHNS, CDR2 SASEGT. V was clipped by 1 base and J by 1 base; unmatched bases: 3. This CDR3 is 16 amino acids long. As DNA, the CDR3 is TGTGCCAGCAGTGAAGAGGGCGGGGGGTCCTACAATGAGCAGTTCTTC. It specifies CASSEEGGGSYNEQFF.

V gene TRBV11-2 combines with J gene TRBJ2-7, with 8 bases matching TRBD1. Germline CDR1 SGHAT, CDR2 FQNNGV. Trimming at V came to 4 bases and at J to 2 bases, leaving 4 bases not matched to a gene. The CDR3 covers 14 residues. Here the CDR3 reads CASSSDRVAYEQYF. The CDR3 bases are TGTGCCAGCAGCTCGGACAGGGTGGCCTACGAGCAGTACTTC.

The genes are TRBV5-4 and TRBJ1-1; 7 nucleotides match TRBD1. The germline V gene has CDR1 SGHNT and CDR2 YYREEE (reference sequence). The CDR3 consists of 14 residues. The trim removed 4 bases at V and 4 bases at J, leaving 7 bases unmatched. Here the CDR3 reads CASSPEPGGTEAFF. CDR3 nucleotides: TGTGCCAGCAGCCCTGAACCAGGGGGCACTGAAGCTTTCTTT.

V gene TRBV19 combines with J gene TRBJ2-7; the match to TRBD1 covers 7 bases. Germline CDR1 is LNHDA and CDR2 is SQIVND (reference sequence). Losses at the gene ends were 4 bases for V and 3 bases for J; bases not matched to a gene: 6. CDR3 length equals 14 residues. CDR3 sequence reads: CASSTPGGIYEQYF. CDR3 DNA sequence: TGTGCCAGTAGTACGCCAGGGGGAATCTACGAGCAGTACTTC.

The chain couples TRBV9 to TRBJ2-1, with 7 positions matching TRBD2. The trim removed 4 bases at V and 8 bases at J, leaving 9 bases unmatched. The germline V gene encodes CDR1 SGDLS and CDR2 YYNGEE. This CDR3 has 14 amino acids. The CDR3 loop is CASSPQTSFHEQFF. The DNA for the CDR3 is TGTGCCAGCAGCCCTCAGACTAGCTTCCATGAGCAGTTCTTC.

This clone was seen just once. The gene calls are TRBV27 and TRBJ2-7, with TRBD1 matching 7 bases. The CDR3 length is 12 residues. Germline V gene data show CDR1 as MNHEY and CDR2 as SMNVEV (reference sequence). Trimming took 10 bases from V and 4 from J; bases not matched to a gene: 7. The CDR3 DNA is TGTGCCACCAAAGGGGGCTTTTACGAGCAGTACTTC. Translating it yields CATKGGFYEQYF.

V and J are TRBV13 and TRBJ1-6, with 7 nucleotides matching TRBD1. The CDR3 length is 14 residues. J was trimmed by 10 bases and V by 4 bases; bases with no gene match: 7. CDR1 and CDR2 (germline): PRHDT, FYEKMQ (reference sequence). The CDR3 bases are TGTGCCAGCAGCTCGACAGGGATTTACTCACCCCTCCACTTT. Encoded protein: CASSSTGIYSPLHF.

The sample holds a few counts of this clone. The chain has TRBV10-1 and TRBJ2-5; 7 bases map to TRBD1. This CDR3 contains 14 residues. Per the germline V gene, CDR1 is WNHNN and CDR2 is SYGVQD (reference sequence). V was clipped by 0 bases and J by 5 bases; unmatched bases: 3. The CDR3 region has the DNA TGCGCCAGCAGTGAGTCACAGGGGTTTGAGACCCAGTACTTC. It encodes CASSESQGFETQYF.

J is TRBJ2-3 and V is TRBV2; 7 nucleotides match TRBD1. CDR3 length: 14 amino acids. Germline CDR1 SNHLY, CDR2 FYNNEI. With 5 bases clipped from V and 4 bases from J, the junction kept 6 bases outside the gene matches. CDR3 region: CASSLDRQADTQYF. The CDR3, as DNA: TGTGCCAGCAGTTTGGACAGGCAAGCAGATACGCAGTATTTT.

The chain employs TRBV5-1 and TRBJ2-7; D might be TRBD2 (5 bases). Looked up from germline, CDR1 is SGHRS and CDR2 is YFSETQ. The V gene lost 4 bases and the J gene lost 6 bases, with 14 bases spanning the gap. The CDR3 length is 13 residues. The DNA for the CDR3 is TGCGCCAGCAGCCTCCAAACTAGTCTCGAGCAGTACTTC. It specifies CASSLQTSLEQYF.

The CDR3 bases are TGTGCCTCCCACAGCGACAGATACGAGCAGTACTTC. Translating it yields CASHSDRYEQYF. The V gene is TRBV30, the J gene TRBJ2-7, with a tentative D call TRBD1 (5 bases). V was shortened by 7 bases and J by 4 bases, with 14 bases between the two germline ends. Germline values: CDR1 GTSNPN, CDR2 SVGIG (reference sequence). The CDR3 sequence is 12 residues long.

V gene TRBV11-2 combines with J gene TRBJ1-2; 8 positions match TRBD1. After removal of 5 bases from V and 7 bases from J, the junction contained 9 bases not matched to a gene. The CDR3 covers 14 residues. Germline V gene data show CDR1 as SGHAT and CDR2 as FQNNGV. DNA of the CDR3: TGTGCCAGCAGCGTCCAACAGGGGGTTGTTGGCTACACCTTC. Its protein product is CASSVQQGVVGYTF.

This rearrangement joins TRBV12-3 or TRBV12-4 to TRBJ1-5; D not certain. The CDR3 sequence is 12 residues long. The ends were cut back, 7 bases at V and 5 bases at J, with 9 bases in the middle. In DNA form, the CDR3 reads TGTGCCAGCACCCGCGGTTATCAGCCCCAGCATTTT. Translation gives CASTRGYQPQHF.

This clone was seen a single time. The gene calls are TRBV6-5 and TRBJ1-3; D might be TRBD1 (6 bases). In germline, CDR1 is MNHEY, CDR2 SVGAGI. The CDR3 covers 15 residues. Trimming stripped 6 bases from V and 2 bases from J, with 14 bases between. CDR3 DNA sequence: TGTGCCAGCAGACTAGGACAGCAACCTGGAAACACCATATATTTT. Translation: CASRLGQQPGNTIYF.

This chain links TRBV5-1 with TRBJ2-6, with D uncertain. The V gene's germline CDR1 is SGHRS and CDR2 YFSETQ. The CDR3 covers 16 residues. The germline V and J ends were trimmed by 2 bases and 0 bases, with 9 bases remaining between them. The CDR3 DNA reads as TGCGCCAGCAGCTTCTACGGTGACTCTGGGGCCAACGTCCTGACTTTC. Translated, it gives CASSFYGDSGANVLTF.

The chain combines TRBV11-2 with TRBJ2-2, with 9 bases that match TRBD1. CDR3 length: 16 residues. With V trimmed by 3 bases and J by 1 base, 3 bases remained unmatched. CDR1 and CDR2 from the germline V gene are SGHAT and FQNNGV. CDR3 DNA: TGTGCCAGCAGCTTTACAGGGGGCTTGAACACCGGGGAGCTGTTTTTT. Translating it yields CASSFTGGLNTGELFF. Combining the CDR3 with reference TRBV11-2 and TRBJ2-2 gives the whole variable domain EAGVAQSPRYKIIEKRQSVAFWCNPISGHATLYWYQQILGQGPKLLIQFQNNGVVDDSQLPKDRFSAERLKGVDSTLKIQPAKLEDSAVYLCASSFTGGLNTGELFFGEGSRLTVL.

This clone was picked up a small number of times. The V and J genes are TRBV28 and TRBJ1-4; D unresolved. The CDR3 spans 13 residues. Germline values: CDR1 MDHEN, CDR2 SYDVKM. The germline V and J ends were trimmed by 6 bases and 8 bases, with 13 bases remaining between them. CDR3 protein: CASSLPPGEKLFF. The DNA of the CDR3 is TGTGCCAGCAGCCTACCACCCGGGGAAAAACTGTTTTTT. Using reference TRBV28 and TRBJ1-4 for the parts outside the CDR3, the full variable domain is DVKVTQSSRYLVKRTGEKVFLECVQDMDHENMFWYRQDPGLGLRLIYFSYDVKMKEKGDIPEGYSVSREKKERFSLILESASTNQTSMYLCASSLPPGEKLFFGSGTQLSVL.

This clone was observed a handful of times. The chain uses TRBV2 and TRBJ2-5; no clear D. From germline, CDR1 is SNHLY and CDR2 FYNNEI. There are 14 residues in the CDR3. Trimming removed 3 bases at V and 7 bases at J, with 15 bases between. This CDR3 is CASSEGLGSGTQYF. For the CDR3, the DNA is TGTGCCAGCAGTGAGGGCCTGGGTTCTGGGACCCAGTACTTC.

CDR3 residues: CASSIGRGPANSPLHF. Here the CDR3 DNA reads TGTGCCAGCAGCATTGGAAGAGGGCCGGCTAATTCACCCCTCCACTTT. This chain links TRBV5-5 with TRBJ1-6; D ambiguous. The ends were cut back, 4 bases at V and 6 bases at J, with 17 bases in the middle. The length of the CDR3 is 16 residues. Per the germline V gene, CDR1 is SGHKS and CDR2 is YYEKEE (reference sequence).

The chain couples TRBV5-4 to TRBJ2-1, with D unresolved. The V gene lost 1 base and the J gene lost 3 bases, with 11 bases spanning the gap. Germline CDR1 SGHNT, CDR2 YYREEE (reference sequence). The CDR3 loop spans 15 amino acids. The CDR3 bases are TGTGCCAGCAGCTTGTCGACTGGTGGCTACAATGAGCAGTTCTTC. Translated, it gives CASSLSTGGYNEQFF.